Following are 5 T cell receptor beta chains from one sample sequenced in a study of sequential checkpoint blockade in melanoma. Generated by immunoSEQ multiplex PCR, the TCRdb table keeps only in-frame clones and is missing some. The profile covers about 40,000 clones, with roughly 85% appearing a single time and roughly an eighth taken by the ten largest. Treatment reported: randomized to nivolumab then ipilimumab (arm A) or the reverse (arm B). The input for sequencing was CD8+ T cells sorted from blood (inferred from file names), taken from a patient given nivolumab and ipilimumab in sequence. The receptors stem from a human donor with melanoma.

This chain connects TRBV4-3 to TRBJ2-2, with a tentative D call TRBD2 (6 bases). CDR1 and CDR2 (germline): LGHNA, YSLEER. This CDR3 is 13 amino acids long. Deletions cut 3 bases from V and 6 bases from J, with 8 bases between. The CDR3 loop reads CASSQGGSGELFF. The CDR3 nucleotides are TGCGCCAGCAGCCAGGGGGGATCCGGGGAGCTGTTTTTT.

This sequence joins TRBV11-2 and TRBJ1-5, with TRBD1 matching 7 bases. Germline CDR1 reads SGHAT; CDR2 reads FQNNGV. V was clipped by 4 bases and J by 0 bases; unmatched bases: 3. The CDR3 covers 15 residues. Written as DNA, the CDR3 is TGTGCCAGCAGCTCCGGGACAGTTAGCAATCAGCCCCAGCATTTT. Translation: CASSSGTVSNQPQHF.

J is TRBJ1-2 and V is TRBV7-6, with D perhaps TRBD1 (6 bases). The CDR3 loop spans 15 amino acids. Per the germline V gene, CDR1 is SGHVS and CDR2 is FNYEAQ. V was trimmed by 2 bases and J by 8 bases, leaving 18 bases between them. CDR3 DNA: TGTGCCAGCAGCTTATACGAGGGGGGGACACCGGGCTACACCTTC. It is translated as CASSLYEGGTPGYTF.

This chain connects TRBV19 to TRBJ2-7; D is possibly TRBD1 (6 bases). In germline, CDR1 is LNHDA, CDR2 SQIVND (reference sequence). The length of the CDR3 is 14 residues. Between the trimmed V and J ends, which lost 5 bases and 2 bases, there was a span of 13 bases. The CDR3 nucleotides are TGTGCCAGTAGTTCGGGGACACCCGCCTACGAGCAGTACTTC. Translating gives CASSSGTPAYEQYF.

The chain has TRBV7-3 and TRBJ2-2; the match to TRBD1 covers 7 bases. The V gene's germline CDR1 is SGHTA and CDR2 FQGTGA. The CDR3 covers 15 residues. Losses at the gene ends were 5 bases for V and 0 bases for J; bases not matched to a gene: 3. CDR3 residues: CASSHRGSNTGELFF. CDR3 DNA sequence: TGTGCCAGCAGCCACAGGGGATCGAACACCGGGGAGCTGTTTTTT.